This TCR beta chain originates from a study of shared clonotypes between healthy human individuals. TCRdb keeps only in-frame clones here, not all; method: immunoSEQ multiplex PCR. The table shows about 680,000 clones, with 60% to 75% occurring only once. The V gene's germline CDR1 is MRHNA and CDR2 SNTAGT. This CDR3 is 14 amino acids long. V lost 8 bases to trimming and J lost 7 bases, with 18 bases between them. The sample holds many counts of this clone. CD4+ cell separation produced CD45RA+ naive and CD45RA-negative memory subsets. The sequence derives from a woman younger than 45 in good health. This chain joins TRBV6-4 and TRBJ2-1; weak D call: TRBD1 (5 bases). Source material: memory CD4+ T cells sorted from blood. Subset noted: CD45RA-negative fraction. CDR3 DNA sequence: TGTGCCAGCTCAAAGACCGCACAGGCAAATGAGCAGTTCTTC. It yields the protein CASSKTAQANEQFF.